This T cell receptor beta chain was captured by sequencing in a study of blood T cells in healthy people across ages. Study-level points and caveats: Naive T cell percentage showed a strong correlation with the diversity of TCR beta. Age advanced and TCR beta diversity per million T cells fell, roughly linearly.

This clonotype was seen a handful of times. What it binds is unknown. A second about 7 to 12 cycle PCR used barcoded and J-beta primers. TCRdb analysed the 5' RACE reads with MiXCR anew, one entry per CDR3 protein. The sample holds approximately 730,000 distinct CDR3 sequences, roughly 53% seen once. Germline V gene sequence: CDR1 SNHLY, CDR2 FYNNEI. The CDR3 sequence is 14 residues long. V lost 5 bases and J 2 bases, leaving 11 bases between the germline ends. Total RNA was isolated from each sample in quantities of at least 6 micrograms. The sample comprised blood. The receptor comes from an older man in good health. The chain is built from TRBV2 and TRBJ2-3; possibly TRBD1 or TRBD2 for D (5 bases each). The CDR3 DNA reads as TGTGCCAGCAGTTTGGGGACGGACACAGATACGCAGTATTTT. This translates into CASSLGTDTDTQYF.